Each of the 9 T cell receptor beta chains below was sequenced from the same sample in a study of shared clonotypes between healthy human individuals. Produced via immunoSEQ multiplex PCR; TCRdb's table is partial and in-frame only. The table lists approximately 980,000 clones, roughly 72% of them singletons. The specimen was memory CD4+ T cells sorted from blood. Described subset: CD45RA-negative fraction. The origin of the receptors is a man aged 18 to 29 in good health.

The CDR3 is CASSYSTAGGEKLFF. CDR3 bases: TGTGCCAGCAGTTACTCCACAGCGGGAGGCGAAAAACTGTTTTTT. This sequence joins TRBV6-5 and TRBJ1-4; D gene ambiguous. CDR3 length: 15 residues. With 0 bases removed from V and 8 bases from J, the gap between germline ends came to 13 bases. CDR1 and CDR2 (germline): MNHEY, SVGAGI.

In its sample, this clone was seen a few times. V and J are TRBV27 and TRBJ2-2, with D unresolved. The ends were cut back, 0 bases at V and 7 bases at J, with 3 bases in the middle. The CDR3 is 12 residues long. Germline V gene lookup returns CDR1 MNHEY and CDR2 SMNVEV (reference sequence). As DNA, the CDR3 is TGTGCCAGCAGTTTATCGCGCGGGGAGCTGTTTTTT. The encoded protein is CASSLSRGELFF.

In DNA form, the CDR3 reads TGTGCCAGCAGCTTGAGACAGATGAATAACTATGGCTACACCTTC. As protein: CASSLRQMNNYGYTF. The chain combines TRBV5-4 with TRBJ1-2, with D maybe TRBD1 (5 bases). The CDR3 length is 15 residues. Trimming pared 1 base from V and 1 base from J, leaving 11 bases between. CDR1 and CDR2 (germline): SGHNT, YYREEE (reference sequence).

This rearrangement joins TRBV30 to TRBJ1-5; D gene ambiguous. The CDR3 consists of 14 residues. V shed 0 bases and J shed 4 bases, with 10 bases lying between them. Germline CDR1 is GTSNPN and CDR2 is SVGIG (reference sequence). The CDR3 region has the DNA TGTGCCTGGAGTGTACAACTTGGGAATCAGCCCCAGCATTTT. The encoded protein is CAWSVQLGNQPQHF.

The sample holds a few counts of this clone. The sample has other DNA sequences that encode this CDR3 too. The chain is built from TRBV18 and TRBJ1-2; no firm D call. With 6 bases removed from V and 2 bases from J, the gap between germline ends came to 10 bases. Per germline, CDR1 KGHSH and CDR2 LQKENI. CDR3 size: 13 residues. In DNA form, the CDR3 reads TGTGCCAGCTCCCTCGACCGGAACTATGGCTACACCTTC. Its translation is CASSLDRNYGYTF.

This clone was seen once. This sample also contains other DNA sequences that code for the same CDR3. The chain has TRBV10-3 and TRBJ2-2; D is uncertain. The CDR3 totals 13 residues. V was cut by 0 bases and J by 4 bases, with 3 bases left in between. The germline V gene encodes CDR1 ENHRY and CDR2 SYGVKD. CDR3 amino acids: CAISESGTGELFF. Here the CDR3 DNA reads TGTGCCATCAGTGAGTCAGGCACCGGGGAGCTGTTTTTT.

CDR3 DNA: TGCGCCAGCAGCCAAGATCGAGAGACGGTGGGAAACACCATATATTTT. It specifies CASSQDRETVGNTIYF. The chain uses TRBV4-1 and TRBJ1-3; D remains ambiguous. From germline, CDR1 is MGHRA and CDR2 YSYEKL. The length of the CDR3 is 16 residues. Trimming took off 0 bases at V and 4 bases at J, with 13 bases between the two ends.

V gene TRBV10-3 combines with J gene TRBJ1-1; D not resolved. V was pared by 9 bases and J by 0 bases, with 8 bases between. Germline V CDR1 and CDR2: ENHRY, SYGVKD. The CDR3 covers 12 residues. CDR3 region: CAMADMNTEAFF. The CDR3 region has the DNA TGTGCCATGGCAGATATGAACACTGAAGCTTTCTTT.

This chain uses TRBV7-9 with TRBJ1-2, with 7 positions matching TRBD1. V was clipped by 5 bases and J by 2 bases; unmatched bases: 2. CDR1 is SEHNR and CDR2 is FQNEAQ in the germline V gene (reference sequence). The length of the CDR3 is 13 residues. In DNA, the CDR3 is TGTGCCAGCAGCCGACAGGGAAACTATGGCTACACCTTC. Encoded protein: CASSRQGNYGYTF.